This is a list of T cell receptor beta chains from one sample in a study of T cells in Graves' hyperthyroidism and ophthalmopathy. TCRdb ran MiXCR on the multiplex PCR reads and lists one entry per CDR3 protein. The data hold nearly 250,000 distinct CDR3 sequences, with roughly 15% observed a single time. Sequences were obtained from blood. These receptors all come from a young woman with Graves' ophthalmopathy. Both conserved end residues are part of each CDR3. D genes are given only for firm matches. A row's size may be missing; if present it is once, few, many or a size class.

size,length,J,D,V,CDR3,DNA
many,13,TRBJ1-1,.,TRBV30,CAWSPYRNTEAFF,TGTGCCTGGAGCCCCTACAGGAACACTGAAGCTTTCTTT
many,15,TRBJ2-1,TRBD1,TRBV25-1,CASSESPTGVDEQFF,TGTGCCAGCAGTGAATCGCCGACAGGGGTGGATGAGCAGTTCTTC
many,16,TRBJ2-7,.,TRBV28,CASSLKASYRVYEQYF,TGTGCCAGCAGTTTAAAGGCGTCATACAGAGTCTACGAGCAGTACTTC
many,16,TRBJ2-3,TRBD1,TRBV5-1,CASSHARDRGTDTQYF,TGCGCCAGCAGCCACGCCCGGGACAGGGGCACAGATACGCAGTATTTT
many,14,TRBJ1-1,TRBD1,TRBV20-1,CSATGQGSGTEAFF,TGCAGTGCTACCGGACAGGGGTCGGGGACTGAAGCTTTCTTT
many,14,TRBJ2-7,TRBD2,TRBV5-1,CASRSASGTYEQYF,TGCGCCAGCAGGTCGGCTAGCGGGACCTACGAGCAGTACTTC
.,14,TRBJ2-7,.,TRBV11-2,CASSQEASGYEQYF,TGTGCCAGCAGCCAAGAGGCGTCAGGATACGAGCAGTACTTC
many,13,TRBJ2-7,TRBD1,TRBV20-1,CSASGDRGREQYF,TGCAGTGCTAGTGGGGACAGGGGACGGGAGCAGTACTTC
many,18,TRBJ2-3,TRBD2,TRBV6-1,CASSTSGGTRYSTDTQYF,TGTGCCAGCAGTACGAGCGGGGGGACAAGATATAGCACAGATACGCAGTATTTT
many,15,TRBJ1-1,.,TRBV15,CATSRDFEGSTEAFF,TGTGCCACCAGCAGAGATTTCGAGGGGAGCACTGAAGCTTTCTTT
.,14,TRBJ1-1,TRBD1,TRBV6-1,CASTGGSLNTEAFF,TGTGCCAGCACAGGGGGCAGCTTGAACACTGAAGCTTTCTTT
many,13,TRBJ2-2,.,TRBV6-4,CASSDANTGELFF,TGTGCCAGCAGTGACGCGAACACCGGGGAGCTGTTTTTT
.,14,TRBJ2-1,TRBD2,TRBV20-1,CSASRAGGYNGQFF,TGCAGTGCTAGCCGGGCGGGAGGGTACAATGGGCAGTTCTTC
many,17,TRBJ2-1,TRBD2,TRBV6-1,CASSGTSGRALYNEQFF,TGTGCCAGCAGCGGGACTAGCGGGAGAGCTCTATACAATGAGCAGTTCTTC
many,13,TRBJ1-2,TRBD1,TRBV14,CASSQTGEYGYTF,TGTGCCAGCAGCCAAACAGGGGAGTATGGCTACACCTTC
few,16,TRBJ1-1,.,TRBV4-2,CASSQGGGVLGTEAFF,TGTGCCAGCAGCCAAGGGGGGGGGGTCTTGGGCACTGAAGCTTTCTTT
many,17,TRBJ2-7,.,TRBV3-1,CASSQDLTGALSYEQYF,TGTGCCAGCAGCCAAGATTTAACGGGGGCACTCTCCTACGAGCAGTACTTC
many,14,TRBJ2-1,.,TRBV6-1,CASSREGSYNEQFF,TGTGCCAGCAGTAGAGAAGGGTCCTACAATGAGCAGTTCTTC
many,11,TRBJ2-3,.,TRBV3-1,CASTQQGAQYF,TGTGCCAGCACCCAGCAGGGAGCGCAGTATTTT
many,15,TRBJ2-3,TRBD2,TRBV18,CASTGTSGGTDTQYF,TGTGCCAGCACCGGGACTAGCGGGGGAACAGATACGCAGTATTTT
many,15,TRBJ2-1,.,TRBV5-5,CASSLEWSSYNEQFF,TGTGCCAGCAGCTTGGAATGGAGCTCCTACAATGAGCAGTTCTTC
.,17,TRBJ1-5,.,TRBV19,CASSTPPSHRVNQPQHF,TGTGCCAGTAGTACTCCACCAAGTCACAGGGTCAATCAGCCCCAGCATTTT
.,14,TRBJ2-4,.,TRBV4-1,CASSPPGPINIQYF,TGCGCCAGCAGCCCCCCGGGACCGATAAACATTCAGTACTTC
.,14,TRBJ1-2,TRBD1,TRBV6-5,CASSSSGGGYGYTF,TGTGCCAGCAGTTCGTCAGGGGGCGGCTATGGCTACACCTTC
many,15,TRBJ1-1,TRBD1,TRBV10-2,CASRARQGLNTEAFF,TGCGCCAGCAGGGCAAGACAGGGATTGAACACTGAAGCTTTCTTT
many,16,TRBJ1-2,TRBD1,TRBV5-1,CASSYGTGDAASGYTF,TGCGCCAGCAGCTACGGGACAGGGGACGCCGCGAGCGGCTACACCTTC
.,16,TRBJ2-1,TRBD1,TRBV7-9,CASSKDLGQGDNKQFF,TGTGCCAGCAGCAAAGACCTGGGACAGGGAGACAATAAGCAGTTCTTC
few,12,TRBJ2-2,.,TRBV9,CASSVGVGELFF,TGTGCCAGCAGCGTAGGTGTCGGGGAGCTGTTTTTT
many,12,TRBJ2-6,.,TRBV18,CASSTGANVLTF,TGTGCCAGCTCCACTGGGGCCAACGTCCTGACTTTC
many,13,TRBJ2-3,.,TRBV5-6,CASSSGRTDTQYF,TGTGCCAGCAGCTCGGGAAGAACAGATACGCAGTATTTT
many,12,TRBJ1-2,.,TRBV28,CASTVVGQGYTF,TGTGCCAGCACAGTTGTGGGGCAAGGATACACCTTC
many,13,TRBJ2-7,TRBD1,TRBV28,CASSYGTVYEQYF,TGTGCCAGCAGCTACGGGACAGTCTACGAGCAGTACTTC
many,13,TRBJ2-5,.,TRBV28,CASRDGRQETQYF,TGTGCCAGCAGGGACGGGAGACAAGAGACCCAGTACTTC
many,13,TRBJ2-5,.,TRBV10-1,CASRRTAKETQYF,TGCGCCAGCAGACGGACAGCCAAAGAGACCCAGTACTTC
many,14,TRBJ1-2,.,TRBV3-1,CASSQDPPLGGYTF,TGTGCCAGCAGCCAAGATCCTCCCCTGGGTGGCTACACCTTC
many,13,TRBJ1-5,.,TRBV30,CAWSGHHNQPQHF,TGTGCCTGGAGTGGACACCACAATCAGCCCCAGCATTTT
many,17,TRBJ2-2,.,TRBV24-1,CATSDLRGTHNTGELFF,TGTGCCACCAGTGATTTACGGGGGACGCATAACACCGGGGAGCTGTTTTTT
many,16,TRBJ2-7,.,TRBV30,CAWSEGHSGMLYEQYF,TGTGCCTGGAGTGAAGGACACAGTGGGATGCTTTACGAGCAGTACTTC
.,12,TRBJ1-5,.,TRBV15,CATSRRGQPQHF,TGTGCCACCAGCAGACGGGGACAGCCCCAGCATTTT
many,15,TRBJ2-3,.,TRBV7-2,CASSLRTLMGDTQYF,TGTGCCAGCAGCTTACGGACTCTAATGGGAGATACGCAGTATTTT
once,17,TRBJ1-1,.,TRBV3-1,CASSQEGGRLMNTEAFF,TGTGCCAGCAGCCAAGAAGGCGGCAGGTTGATGAACACTGAAGCTTTCTTT
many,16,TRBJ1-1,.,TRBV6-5,CASSYSILSVVTEAFF,TGTGCCAGCAGTTACTCGATTTTGTCTGTGGTCACTGAAGCTTTCTTT
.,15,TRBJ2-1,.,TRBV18,CASSDGDGTYNEQFF,TGTGCCAGCTCAGACGGGGACGGAACCTACAATGAGCAGTTCTTC
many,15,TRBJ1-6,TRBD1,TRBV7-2,CASSPRTGVNSPLHF,TGTGCCAGCAGCCCTCGGACAGGTGTAAATTCACCCCTCCACTTT
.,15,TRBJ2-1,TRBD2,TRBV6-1,CASSGAGGPYNEQFF,TGTGCCAGCAGTGGAGCGGGAGGCCCCTACAATGAGCAGTTCTTC
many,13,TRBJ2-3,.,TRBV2,CASSRQYPDTQYF,TGTGCCAGCAGTCGCCAATACCCAGATACGCAGTATTTT
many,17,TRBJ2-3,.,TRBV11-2,CASSYPKGGGSTDTQYF,TGTGCCAGCAGCTACCCGAAAGGGGGAGGAAGCACAGATACGCAGTATTTT
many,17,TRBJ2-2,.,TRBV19,CASSIDRRILWTGELFF,TGTGCCAGTAGTATAGATAGGCGCATCCTCTGGACCGGGGAGCTGTTTTTT
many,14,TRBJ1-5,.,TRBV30,CAWSAPSSGQPQHF,TGTGCCTGGAGTGCCCCGAGTAGTGGGCAGCCCCAGCATTTT
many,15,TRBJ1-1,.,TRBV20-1,CSAPTWSGANTEAFF,TGCAGTGCACCGACCTGGTCGGGGGCTAACACTGAAGCTTTCTTT
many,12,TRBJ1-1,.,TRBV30,CAWNRLNTEAFF,TGTGCCTGGAACAGGCTGAACACTGAAGCTTTCTTT
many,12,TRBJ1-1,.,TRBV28,CASISQGTEAFF,TGTGCCAGCATCAGTCAGGGGACTGAAGCTTTCTTT
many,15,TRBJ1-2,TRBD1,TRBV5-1,CASSSSGTGGSGYTF,TGCGCCAGCAGCTCCTCCGGGACAGGGGGCTCTGGCTACACCTTC